The entry that follows covers one T cell receptor (beta chain) sequence. Its specificity is not known. From germline, CDR1 is SGHTA and CDR2 FQGTGA. This CDR3 comprises 15 residues. The germline V and J ends were trimmed by 5 bases and 0 bases, with 12 bases remaining between them. None of the donors, who were healthy HIV-negative adults, had recently had acute infections or vaccinations. Nashville, Tennessee was home to all donors, who were Caucasian adults. Roughly 81 million PBMCs per unsorted sample were used for genomic DNA. This sample is part of a study of shared clonotypes between healthy human individuals. TCRdb keeps only in-frame clones here, not all; method: immunoSEQ multiplex PCR. This repertoire shows 470,000 or so clones, around 80% found once; its top ten account for around 12%. The study, taken as a whole, reports: Clonotype sharing among the donors was expected to vary with sequencing depth.

The sequence derives from a woman aged 40 to 50 in good health. Some clones in this sample may be carry-over from other donors' samples. Sequencing input: PBMCs. The chain recombines TRBV7-3 with TRBJ2-3, with D perhaps TRBD1 (5 bases). CDR3 protein: CASSGLGASTDTQYF. CDR3 nucleotide sequence: TGTGCCAGCAGCGGGCTAGGGGCTAGCACAGATACGCAGTATTTT.